The clone carrying this T cell receptor beta chain has just a few counts. The entry originates in a study of beta chain features in type 1 diabetes. The CDR3 has 15 residues. TCRB transcripts that were expressed got sequenced, as all of the isolated RNA had been reverse transcribed. Profiling relied on immunoSEQ multiplex PCR, and the TCRdb table lists in-frame clones only, not all of them. The profile shows about half a million clones, approximately 30% of them singletons. The source material was naive CD4+ T cells from blood. This rearrangement joins TRBV21-1 to TRBJ2-7; the DNA was not compared with TRBD1, the D call given in the table. TRBV21-1 is listed as a pseudogene. The TCR originated in a man younger than 35 in good health. This CDR3 is CASSPDRRSSYEQYF. CDR3 coding DNA: TGTGCCAGCAGCCCCGACAGGCGTAGCTCCTACGAGCAGTACTTC.